The next 7 T cell receptor beta chains were all read from a single sample in a study of T cell repertoires in cytomegalovirus infection. TCRdb passed the reads through MiXCR, listing each CDR3 protein once. The table lists 900,000 to 950,000 distinct CDR3 sequences, approximately 32% of them singletons, with around 15% in the top ten. No antigens are known for them. Sample: cultured CD8+ T cells from PBMCs, taken from culture after CMV antigen stimulation. Source of these receptors: a human donor in good health (CMV status not recorded). Some clones in this sample may be carry-over from other donors' samples.

This clonotype was seen only a few times. The V call is TRBV7-2, the J call TRBJ1-4; 7 bases map to TRBD1. V lost 5 bases, J lost 1 base, and 4 bases stayed unmatched. Germline CDR1 is SGHTA and CDR2 is FQGNSA. The CDR3 sequence is 15 residues long. The chain's CDR3 is CASSLNRGTNEKLFF. CDR3 DNA: TGTGCCAGCAGCCTTAACAGGGGAACTAATGAAAAACTGTTTTTT.

The chain employs TRBV6-2 or TRBV6-3 and TRBJ2-3, with D unclear. The CDR3 totals 12 residues. Per the germline V gene, CDR1 is MNHEY and CDR2 is SVGEGT. Trimming shortened V by 5 bases and J by 6 bases, and 9 bases separated the two germline ends. This chain's CDR3 is CASSTLSDTQYF. In DNA form, the CDR3 reads TGTGCCAGCAGTACCCTTTCGGATACGCAGTATTTT.

This clonotype was seen many times. The chain employs TRBV7-8 and TRBJ1-1, with TRBD1 identical over 8 bases. CDR3 size: 14 residues. Per the germline V gene, CDR1 is SGHVS and CDR2 is FQNEAQ. The ends lost 0 bases at V and 8 bases at J; junction bases unmatched: 5. The CDR3 is CASSLAQGAREAFF. The CDR3, as DNA: TGTGCCAGCAGCTTAGCCCAGGGGGCAAGGGAAGCTTTCTTT.

This chain's CDR3 is CASSLVLGPQPQHF. Written as DNA, the CDR3 is TGTGCCAGCAGCTTGGTTTTAGGGCCGCAGCCCCAGCATTTT. The V gene is TRBV5-5, the J gene TRBJ1-5, with D uncertain. Per the germline V gene, CDR1 is SGHKS and CDR2 is YYEKEE (reference sequence). The CDR3 covers 14 residues. Trimming removed 0 bases at V and 7 bases at J, with 11 bases between.

This chain connects TRBV12-3 or TRBV12-4 to TRBJ1-2; a possible D gene is TRBD1 (5 bases). Trimming left V 7 bases short and J 7 bases short, with 16 bases between. This CDR3 has 13 amino acids. CDR3: CASTPGGGSGYTF. CDR3 DNA: TGTGCCAGCACACCCGGGGGGGGGTCTGGCTACACCTTC.

This chain uses TRBV14 with TRBJ2-5; D gene unclear. The CDR3 has 16 residues. The germline V gene has CDR1 SGHDN and CDR2 FVKESK. Trimming took 5 bases from V and 5 from J, leaving 21 bases between them. This chain's CDR3 is CASSKNHDGKWETQYF. CDR3 sequence (DNA): TGTGCCAGCAGCAAGAACCATGATGGAAAGTGGGAGACCCAGTACTTC.

The gene calls are TRBV2 and TRBJ2-1, with TRBD2 as a possible D gene (6 bases). This CDR3 comprises 14 residues. The V and J ends lost 6 bases and 3 bases respectively, with 12 bases between them. Per germline, CDR1 SNHLY and CDR2 FYNNEI. The DNA of the CDR3 is TGTGCCAGCAGAAGGCGGGGAGACTACAATGAGCAGTTCTTC. Translation gives CASRRRGDYNEQFF.